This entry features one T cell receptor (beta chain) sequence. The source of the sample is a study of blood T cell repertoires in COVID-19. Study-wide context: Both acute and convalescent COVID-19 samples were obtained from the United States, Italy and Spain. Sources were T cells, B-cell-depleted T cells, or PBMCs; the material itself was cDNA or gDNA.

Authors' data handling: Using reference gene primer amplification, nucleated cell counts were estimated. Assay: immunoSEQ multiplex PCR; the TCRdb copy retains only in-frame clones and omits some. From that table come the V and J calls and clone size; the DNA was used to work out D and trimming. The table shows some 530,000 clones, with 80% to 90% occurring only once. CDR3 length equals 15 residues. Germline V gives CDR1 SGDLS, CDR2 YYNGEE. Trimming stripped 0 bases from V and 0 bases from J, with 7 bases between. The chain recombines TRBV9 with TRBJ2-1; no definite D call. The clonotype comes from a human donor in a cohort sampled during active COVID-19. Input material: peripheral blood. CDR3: CASSVGADSYNEQFF. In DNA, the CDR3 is TGTGCCAGCAGCGTAGGGGCTGACTCCTACAATGAGCAGTTCTTC.